A single sample gave rise to the 10 T cell receptor beta chains below, sequenced in a study of OX40 agonist ivuxolimab in advanced cancers. Assay used: immunoSEQ multiplex PCR; TCRdb lists only in-frame clones, some missing. This table holds 75,000 to 100,000 clones, about 80% found once. The source was CD4+ or CD8+ T cells sorted from blood, collected in a trial of the OX40 agonist ivuxolimab. The origin of the receptors is an adult with an advanced solid tumor such as melanoma, head and neck, liver or kidney cancer.

This chain connects TRBV19 to TRBJ1-5, with 9 positions matching TRBD1. Trimming at V came to 5 bases and at J to 8 bases, leaving 13 bases not matched to a gene. This CDR3 comprises 16 residues. Germline CDR1 LNHDA, CDR2 SQIVND (reference sequence). CDR3 sequence: CASSSYPGTGFEPQHF. The CDR3, as DNA: TGTGCCAGTAGTTCCTATCCAGGGACAGGGTTTGAGCCCCAGCATTTT.

CDR3 coding DNA: TGTGCCAGCAGCGCTTCGGACGGGTGGGCTTACGAGCAGTACTTC. The encoded protein is CASSASDGWAYEQYF. This chain joins TRBV9 and TRBJ2-7; D not resolved. V gave up 3 bases and J gave up 4 bases, with 17 bases separating them. The CDR3 covers 15 residues. CDR1 and CDR2 (germline): SGDLS, YYNGEE.

This chain joins TRBV6-5 and TRBJ1-1; 7 bases fit TRBD1. The ends lost 2 bases at V and 9 bases at J; junction bases unmatched: 12. The CDR3 runs 15 residues. From germline, CDR1 is MNHEY and CDR2 SVGAGI. CDR3 coding DNA: TGTGCCAGCAGTTACCACGCAGGGGGTATCTTTCAAGCTTTCTTT. Encoded protein: CASSYHAGGIFQAFF.

The chain links TRBV4-2 to TRBJ1-1, with a weak D call TRBD1 (6 bases). From germline, CDR1 is LGHNA and CDR2 YNFKEQ. CDR3 length: 14 amino acids. Trimming cost V 3 bases and J 1 base, with 9 bases left between them. This chain's CDR3 is CASSQGAGNTEAFF. CDR3 sequence (DNA): TGTGCCAGCAGCCAGGGGGCAGGGAACACTGAAGCTTTCTTT.

This clone has a single count. The chain recombines TRBV6-1 with TRBJ1-2; 9 nucleotides line up with TRBD1. Germline trimming cut 3 bases from V and 2 bases from J; bases unmatched to any gene: 4. CDR1 and CDR2 from the germline V gene are MNHNS and SASEGT. The CDR3 length is 15 residues. In DNA form, the CDR3 reads TGTGCCAGCAGTGACCTGGGACAGGGAAACTATGGCTACACCTTC. This sequence encodes CASSDLGQGNYGYTF.

The chain joins TRBV27 to TRBJ2-1, with 9 nucleotides matching TRBD2. Germline-derived CDR1 and CDR2 are MNHEY and SMNVEV (reference sequence). V lost 5 bases and J lost 3; bases outside the gene matches: 11. This CDR3 contains 17 residues. The CDR3 region is CASSLDLAGLFYNEQFF. The CDR3 DNA sequence: TGTGCCAGCAGTCTAGATCTAGCGGGGCTGTTCTACAATGAGCAGTTCTTC.

The chain carries TRBV6-4 and TRBJ2-1; D is uncertain. CDR1 is MRHNA and CDR2 is SNTAGT in the germline V gene. CDR3 size: 13 residues. Trimming took 7 bases from V and 7 from J, leaving 14 bases between them. The chain's CDR3 is CASKSGPGNEQFF. CDR3 in DNA: TGTGCCAGCAAAAGTGGGCCCGGGAATGAGCAGTTCTTC.

The rearrangement joins TRBV18 to TRBJ2-2; D uncertain. The CDR3 is 15 residues long. Germline lookup yields CDR1 KGHSH and CDR2 LQKENI. V dropped 8 bases and J dropped 6 bases, with 19 bases sitting between them. The CDR3 region is CASKEGLGRSGELFF. As DNA, the CDR3 is TGTGCCAGCAAAGAAGGGTTGGGAAGATCCGGGGAGCTGTTTTTT. Supplemented by reference TRBV18 and TRBJ2-2, the full variable domain reads NAGVMQNPRHLVRRRGQEARLRCSPMKGHSHVYWYRQLPEEGLKFMVYLQKENIIDESGMPKERFSAEFPKEGPSILRIQQVVRGDSAAYFCASKEGLGRSGELFFGEGSRLTVL.

The chain links TRBV18 to TRBJ2-7; TRBD1 matches 10 bases. CDR3 length: 15 residues. Germline lookup yields CDR1 KGHSH and CDR2 LQKENI. J lost 4 bases, V lost 1 base, and 4 bases had no gene match. CDR3 DNA: TGTGCCAGCTCACCACAGACAGGGGGCTGGTACGAGCAGTACTTC. This gives the protein CASSPQTGGWYEQYF.

This clone appeared once. The J gene is TRBJ2-1, the V gene TRBV11-1, with 11 positions matching TRBD2. V lost 3 bases to trimming and J lost 8 bases; unmatched junction nucleotides: 9. The germline V gene encodes CDR1 SGHAT and CDR2 FQDESV (reference sequence). The CDR3 has 16 amino acids. The CDR3 protein is CASSFLTSGSKDEQFF. The CDR3, as DNA: TGTGCCAGCAGCTTCTTAACTAGCGGGAGTAAAGATGAGCAGTTCTTC.